The next 3 T cell receptor beta chains were all read from a single sample in a study of blood T cell repertoires in COVID-19. Profiled with immunoSEQ multiplex PCR; TCRdb holds only in-frame clones, not every one. Of about 200,000 clones listed, 70% to 90% are singletons. The specimen sequenced was peripheral blood. The source of these receptors is a man aged 35-49 years with active or convalescent COVID-19.

This chain uses TRBV4-2 with TRBJ1-2, with 12 nucleotides matching TRBD1. The CDR3 has 16 amino acids. Germline assignment: CDR1 LGHNA and CDR2 YNFKEQ. The J segment lost 4 bases and the V segment lost 0 bases, leaving 3 bases of the junction unmatched. CDR3 region: CASSQEGQGAFYGYTF. CDR3 DNA: TGTGCCAGCAGCCAAGAGGGACAGGGGGCGTTCTATGGCTACACCTTC.

The genes are TRBV7-2 and TRBJ2-3; TRBD1 matches 10 bases. Germline values: CDR1 SGHTA, CDR2 FQGNSA. This CDR3 contains 13 residues. V was clipped by 5 bases and J by 10 bases; unmatched bases: 6. The CDR3 here is CASSPDRGGSQYF. CDR3 nucleotides: TGTGCCAGCAGCCCGGACAGGGGGGGATCGCAGTATTTT.

The chain couples TRBV5-4 to TRBJ1-2, with D uncertain. The V gene lost 4 bases and the J gene lost 2 bases, with 9 bases spanning the gap. The CDR3 runs to 13 residues. Germline loops: CDR1 SGHNT, CDR2 YYREEE (reference sequence). The CDR3 protein is CASSEGSNYGYTF. For the CDR3, the DNA is TGTGCCAGCAGCGAGGGTTCGAACTATGGCTACACCTTC.